This record looks at one T cell receptor beta chain sequence and its context. What this receptor recognizes is not known. Within one base of it there is no much larger clone, and no base qualities were kept. Enrolling through a virtual design, the prospective study's participants ranged in age from about 18 to 100 years and lived across approximately 25 United States geographic areas. In the prospective study, cohorts were assigned on the basis of participant-reported clinical history obtained from a screening survey and a study questionnaire. For ImmuneRACE Cohort 3, a participant was defined as recovered based on two consecutive negative NP/OP PCR tests, clearance by a healthcare professional, or resolution of symptoms. In the prospective study, mobile phlebotomists collected whole blood, serum and a nasopharyngeal or oropharyngeal swab from each participant. Participants in the prospective study had the option to provide additional blood draws and questionnaires over an approximately two-month period. Prospective study blood samples were shipped either frozen or at room temperature before DNA extraction.

The data were obtained in a study of blood T cell repertoires in COVID-19 (dated by TCRdb to 2018 to 2021). The study in broad terms: Samples from collaborators originated in the United States, Italy and Spain and spanned both the acute and convalescent phases of COVID-19. The prospective study material was composed of cDNA or gDNA derived from T cells, B-cell-depleted T cells, or PBMCs. Subjects who had been exposed to COVID-19, were actively infected with it, or had recovered from it provided the deeply sampled blood TCRbeta repertoires that made up the dataset. The repertoires were released in a freely available public database meant as a resource for research on the immune response to SARS-CoV-2. The samples were drawn from the first 160 participants of the ongoing ImmuneRACE study and from 1,200 or so subjects provided by 6 global collaborators. The sample metadata nearly always contained a de-identified subject ID, COVID-19 status, age in years and sex. Where HLA class I and class II types were available, the types were taken from metadata supplied by the sample provider, not from assay-based typing. Results the study describes overall, beyond this receptor: The amount of clinical and demographic metadata varied by source and participant and was provided uncurated.

TCRbeta CDR3 regions were amplified from genomic DNA using the immunoSEQ Assay, a bias-controlled multiplex PCR. The authors' pipeline ran thus. The number of nucleated cells in each sample was estimated by amplification of reference gene primers within the assay. To quantify the absolute abundance of each unique TCRbeta CDR3 rearrangement, sequence reads were collapsed and filtered. For each sample, productive Simpson clonality was calculated as the square root of Simpson's diversity index over productive rearrangements. Held by TCRdb, this immuneACCESS table contains in-frame sequences only and omits some clones. Under half of the omission traces to an unresolved V gene where checked; the cause of the rest is unknown. V, J and clone size are taken as reported in that table, and D and trimming were inferred from the DNA itself. Here the sample has 310,000 or so clones; about 93% occur a single time. Of the sample, 0.95% to 1.2% is held by the ten largest clones.

This receptor was identified in a woman under 40 who had recovered from COVID-19. The sample was PBMCs or T cells enriched from blood (not recorded which).

The DNA sequence reads TGTGCCAGCAGTCCCAAGGGACAAGCGAACACTGAAGCTTTCTTT. This sequence encodes CASSPKGQANTEAFF. The chain employs TRBV2 and TRBJ1-1; the best D guess is TRBD1, with 6 bases matching. V is pared back by 5 bases and J by 1 base, with 14 bases lying between the germline termini. There are 15 amino acids in the CDR3, from cysteine to phenylalanine inclusive. The entry retains the CDR3 DNA only, 45 bases that are in frame from base 1. CDR1 and CDR2 (SNHLY, FYNNEI) derive from the germline V gene.